Below, 24 T cell receptor beta chains from the same sample are listed, as sequenced in a study of CD8 T cells in Susac syndrome. The RNA input was roughly 0.45 to 1 ug, and it was reverse transcribed with random hexamers. TCRdb re-analysed the immunoSEQ multiplex PCR reads in MiXCR, keeping a single row per CDR3 protein. The data show around 280,000 distinct CDR3 sequences, about 88% seen once. The sequenced material came from CD8+ T cells from PBMCs. The receptors here all came from a human donor with multiple sclerosis.

This clonotype was counted a single time. J is TRBJ2-1 and V is TRBV11-2; 10 positions match TRBD2. Germline CDR1 and CDR2: SGHAT and FQNNGV. The CDR3 spans 15 residues. Germline trimming cut 5 bases from V and 2 bases from J; bases unmatched to any gene: 3. The CDR3 reads CASSPSGRAYNEQFF. The CDR3 nucleotides are TGTGCCAGCAGCCCGAGCGGGAGGGCCTACAATGAGCAGTTCTTC.

There are a few counts of this clonotype. The chain links TRBV7-8 to TRBJ1-2; D not resolved. Per the germline V gene, CDR1 is SGHVS and CDR2 is FQNEAQ. Trimming pared 4 bases from V and 4 bases from J, leaving 7 bases between. The CDR3 runs to 12 residues. CDR3: CASSSSTYGYTF. The CDR3 DNA sequence: TGTGCCAGCAGCTCCAGTACCTATGGCTACACCTTC.

The chain joins TRBV29-1 to TRBJ2-1; D possibly corresponds to TRBD2 (5 bases). CDR3 length equals 15 residues. Per germline, CDR1 SQVTM and CDR2 ANQGSEA. V was cut by 7 bases and J by 1 base, with 17 bases left in between. The CDR3 sequence: CSGEGVEGSYNEQFF. In DNA, the CDR3 is TGCAGCGGGGAAGGCGTCGAGGGATCCTACAATGAGCAGTTCTTC.

The chain links TRBV24-1 to TRBJ1-1, with a tentative D call TRBD1 (5 bases). Germline CDR1 and CDR2: KGHDR and SFDVKD. The CDR3 is 13 amino acids. The V and J ends lost 7 bases and 8 bases respectively, with 16 bases between them. The CDR3 protein is CATRKGYEHEAFF. CDR3 nucleotide sequence: TGTGCCACCAGGAAGGGGTACGAACACGAAGCTTTCTTT.

This chain connects TRBV29-1 to TRBJ2-7; 9 bases align to TRBD2. The germline CDR1 and CDR2 sequences are SQVTM and ANQGSEA. The V segment lost 0 bases and the J segment 3 bases; nucleotides outside the gene matches: 6. This CDR3 contains 15 residues. The CDR3 sequence is CSVEEWASGIYEQYF. CDR3 sequence (DNA): TGCAGCGTTGAAGAGTGGGCTAGCGGGATCTACGAGCAGTACTTC.

This chain connects TRBV20-1 to TRBJ2-1; 8 bases agree with TRBD2. The length of the CDR3 is 14 residues. The junction had 7 bases not matched to a gene; V was cut back by 1 base and J by 8 bases. CDR1 DFQATT and CDR2 SNEGSKA come from the germline V gene (reference sequence). CDR3 coding DNA: TGCAGTGCTAGAGGTGCGGGAGGCTTGCATGAGCAGTTCTTC. Amino acids: CSARGAGGLHEQFF.

The J gene is TRBJ2-7, the V gene TRBV4-2; D is perhaps TRBD1 or TRBD2 (6 bases each). V was shortened by 2 bases and J by 5 bases, with 16 bases between the two germline ends. Germline V lookup: CDR1 LGHNA, CDR2 YNFKEQ. This CDR3 region has 15 residues. This CDR3 reads CASSQSWGAVHEQYF. Written as DNA, the CDR3 is TGTGCCAGCAGCCAATCTTGGGGGGCGGTCCACGAGCAGTACTTC.

The rearrangement uses TRBV10-3 and TRBJ2-7, with 7 positions matching TRBD1. The trim removed 6 bases at V and 4 bases at J, leaving 6 bases unmatched. The CDR3 runs 13 residues. From germline, CDR1 is ENHRY and CDR2 SYGVKD. As DNA, the CDR3 is TGTGCCATCAGCTCGGGACAGTCTTACGAGCAGTACTTC. Translating it yields CAISSGQSYEQYF.

Only a few counts were recorded for this clonotype. V and J are TRBV27 and TRBJ2-1, with 9 positions matching TRBD2. The CDR3 is 15 amino acids. V shed 2 bases and J 4 bases; nucleotides not matched to a gene: 3. Germline-derived CDR1 and CDR2 are MNHEY and SMNVEV (reference sequence). The CDR3 reads CASSLLAGTYNEQFF. CDR3 nucleotides: TGTGCCAGCAGTTTACTAGCGGGGACTTACAATGAGCAGTTCTTC.

The chain joins TRBV11-2 to TRBJ2-7; the D gene is possibly TRBD1 (6 bases). The V gene lost 1 base and the J gene lost 5 bases, with 21 bases spanning the gap. This CDR3 is built from 17 residues. Germline-derived CDR1 and CDR2 are SGHAT and FQNNGV. The CDR3 region has the DNA TGTGCCAGCAGCTTAGCCCCCGGGACACCCAAGAGCGACGAGCAGTACTTC. Its translation is CASSLAPGTPKSDEQYF. Based on the CDR3 plus reference TRBV11-2 and TRBJ2-7, the full variable domain is EAGVAQSPRYKIIEKRQSVAFWCNPISGHATLYWYQQILGQGPKLLIQFQNNGVVDDSQLPKDRFSAERLKGVDSTLKIQPAKLEDSAVYLCASSLAPGTPKSDEQYFGPGTRLTVT.

This chain connects TRBV6-5 to TRBJ2-7; TRBD1 agrees at 7 bases. Germline V gene data show CDR1 as MNHEY and CDR2 as SVGAGI. CDR3 length: 15 residues. V gave up 5 bases and J gave up 2 bases; unmatched junction bases: 9. CDR3 region: CASSPRGTAAYEQYF. CDR3 bases: TGTGCCAGCAGTCCCAGGGGGACAGCCGCCTACGAGCAGTACTTC.

The chain has TRBV28 and TRBJ2-6; TRBD1 might be the D (6 bases). The CDR3 covers 15 residues. Trimming shortened V by 5 bases and J by 2 bases, and 10 bases separated the two germline ends. From germline, CDR1 is MDHEN and CDR2 SYDVKM. The CDR3 reads CASSQTGTGANVLTF. In DNA, the CDR3 is TGTGCCAGCAGTCAAACAGGGACTGGGGCCAACGTCCTGACTTTC.

The genes are TRBV2 and TRBJ2-7; 9 bases are a match to TRBD1. Trimming at V came to 8 bases and at J to 2 bases, leaving 4 bases not matched to a gene. The CDR3 has 13 amino acids. Germline V gene lookup returns CDR1 SNHLY and CDR2 FYNNEI. For the CDR3, the DNA is TGTGCCAGCGGGACAGGGAGTCCCTACGAGCAGTACTTC. It is translated as CASGTGSPYEQYF.

The rearrangement joins TRBV28 to TRBJ2-1, with TRBD2 matching over 9 bases. The CDR3 extends over 17 amino acids. Per the germline V gene, CDR1 is MDHEN and CDR2 is SYDVKM. V dropped 3 bases and J dropped 2; count of bases not matched to a gene: 8. DNA for the CDR3: TGTGCCAGCAGTTTTTTTGGGCGGGAGGGGGCCTACAATGAGCAGTTCTTC. Amino acids: CASSFFGREGAYNEQFF.

J is TRBJ2-7 and V is TRBV5-1; tentatively, D is TRBD1 or TRBD2 (6 bases each). Germline V gene data show CDR1 as SGHRS and CDR2 as YFSETQ. Trimming took off 4 bases at V and 3 bases at J, with 14 bases between the two ends. CDR3 length: 14 residues. In DNA, the CDR3 is TGCGCCAGCAGCATGAGGGGGGTGGACTACGAGCAGTACTTC. This gives the protein CASSMRGVDYEQYF.

This clonotype has only a few counts. The rearrangement joins TRBV2 to TRBJ1-1; D perhaps matches TRBD1 (6 bases). Between the trimmed V and J ends, which lost 6 bases and 1 base, there was a span of 6 bases. CDR1 is SNHLY and CDR2 is FYNNEI in the germline V gene. The CDR3 has 12 residues. CDR3 in amino acids: CASRGANTEAFF. CDR3 sequence (DNA): TGTGCCAGCAGGGGGGCGAACACTGAAGCTTTCTTT. The variable domain in full, with the rest retrieved from reference TRBV2 and TRBJ1-1, is EPEVTQTPSHQVTQMGQEVILRCVPISNHLYFYWYRQILGQKVEFLVSFYNNEISEKSEIFDDQFSVERPDGSNFTLKIRSTKLEDSAMYFCASRGANTEAFFGQGTRLTVV.

The chain is built from TRBV10-3 and TRBJ2-1; 7 bases fit TRBD2. The CDR3 totals 13 residues. Germline-derived CDR1 and CDR2 are ENHRY and SYGVKD. V lost 0 bases and J lost 7; bases outside the gene matches: 0. In DNA form, the CDR3 reads TGTGCCATCAGTGAGTCGGGGGGGAATGAGCAGTTCTTC. It codes for CAISESGGNEQFF.

The chain carries TRBV30 and TRBJ1-4; 8 bases are a match to TRBD1. The V gene end was trimmed by 2 bases and the J gene end by 0 bases; junction bases not matched to a gene: 17. The CDR3 has 20 amino acids. Germline lookup yields CDR1 GTSNPN and CDR2 SVGIG (reference sequence). The CDR3 DNA reads as TGTGCCTGGAGTCAAGGTACCCTGGACAGGGAGAGGGCAACTAATGAAAAACTGTTTTTT. Translated, it gives CAWSQGTLDRERATNEKLFF.

The genes are TRBV27 and TRBJ1-1; D remains unclear. Between the trimmed V and J ends, which lost 5 bases and 6 bases, there was a span of 16 bases. Per the germline V gene, CDR1 is MNHEY and CDR2 is SMNVEV (reference sequence). CDR3 size: 14 residues. CDR3 loop: CASSPSLGPPEAFF. CDR3 coding DNA: TGTGCCAGCAGTCCTTCCCTTGGGCCCCCTGAAGCTTTCTTT.

This chain uses TRBV7-9 with TRBJ2-7; 8 bases are shared with TRBD2. The CDR3 is 15 residues long. J lost 3 bases, V lost 4 bases, and 8 bases had no gene match. Germline assignment: CDR1 SEHNR and CDR2 FQNEAQ (reference sequence). The CDR3 DNA reads as TGTGCCAGCAGCTCGGAACTAGCGGAGTACTACGAGCAGTACTTC. Its translation is CASSSELAEYYEQYF.

V and J are TRBV25-1 and TRBJ1-2, with a tentative D call TRBD1 (6 bases). V lost 2 bases and J lost 8, with 24 bases in between. Germline CDR1 MGHDK, CDR2 SYGVNS. The CDR3 sequence is 17 residues long. The CDR3 region has the DNA TGTGCCAGCAGTGAAGGGTCCCCCGGCGGGACACCCAAAGGCTACACCTTC. Its translation is CASSEGSPGGTPKGYTF.

The chain combines TRBV20-1 with TRBJ2-3; 15 nucleotides match TRBD2. V trimming: 3 bases; J trimming: 0 bases; junction bases outside the gene matches: 7. CDR1 is DFQATT and CDR2 is SNEGSKA in the germline V gene (reference sequence). There are 18 residues in the CDR3. The CDR3 region has the DNA TGCAGTGCTAGGCATATGGGACTAGCGGGAGGAAGCACAGATACGCAGTATTTT. It encodes CSARHMGLAGGSTDTQYF.

This clonotype was seen a single time. The chain carries TRBV7-2 and TRBJ2-5, with a tentative D call TRBD2 (7 bases). The CDR3 consists of 14 residues. V lost 4 bases to trimming and J lost 5 bases, with 14 bases between them. CDR1 and CDR2 (germline): SGHTA, FQGNSA. In nucleotides, the CDR3 is TGTGCCAGCAGCTCCGGGCGGGGGCTGGAGACCCAGTACTTC. This gives the protein CASSSGRGLETQYF. Using reference TRBV7-2 and TRBJ2-5 for the parts outside the CDR3, the full variable domain is GAGVSQSPSNKVTEKGKDVELRCDPISGHTALYWYRQSLGQGLEFLIYFQGNSAPDKSGLPSDRFSAERTGGSVSTLTIQRTQQEDSAVYLCASSSGRGLETQYFGPGTRLLVL.

The V and J genes are TRBV24-1 and TRBJ2-1, with 8 bases lining up with TRBD2. With V trimmed by 3 bases and J by 6 bases, 9 bases remained unmatched. Germline lookup yields CDR1 KGHDR and CDR2 SFDVKD. The CDR3 loop spans 16 amino acids. CDR3 amino acids: CATSDTPGLEGNEQFF. DNA of the CDR3: TGTGCCACCAGTGATACACCGGGACTAGAGGGCAATGAGCAGTTCTTC.